This T cell receptor beta chain was found in a study of radiotherapy plus CTLA-4 blockade in lung cancer. Study-wide results and caveats: Interferon-beta, together with early blood T cell clone dynamics, reportedly best predicted response.

With regard to this clone: Its antigen is still unknown.

TCRdb's copy holds only in-frame clones and misses some; the assay was immunoSEQ multiplex PCR. The table includes roughly 39,000 clones, 60% to 75% detected once. The CDR3 is 15 amino acids. Germline CDR1 reads SGDLS; CDR2 reads YYNGEE. V was clipped by 3 bases and J by 0 bases, with 12 bases between them. This clonotype originated in a human donor with non-small cell lung cancer who had stable disease on radiotherapy plus ipilimumab. The sample was peripheral blood, taken from a patient treated with radiotherapy plus ipilimumab. The chain couples TRBV9 to TRBJ1-1; tentative D call: TRBD1 (5 bases). The CDR3 loop is CASSADGQLNTEAFF. DNA of the CDR3: TGTGCCAGCAGCGCTGACGGACAACTGAACACTGAAGCTTTCTTT.